This T cell receptor (beta chain) was found in a study of T cell responses to AZD1222 COVID-19 vaccine. General study findings and limits: With dominance at 160-218 and 743-854, vaccine-associated CD4 TCRs spanned spike.

Remarks on this clone: The antigen is unknown.

In germline, CDR1 is MDHEN, CDR2 SYDVKM. The CDR3 is made up of 14 amino acids. V was shortened by 5 bases and J by 2 bases, with 13 bases between the two germline ends. The method was immunoSEQ multiplex PCR; TCRdb's version includes in-frame clones alone and lacks a portion of them. Here the sample spans about 140,000 clones, roughly 92% being singletons. The TCR was taken from an adult in good health. This chain connects TRBV28 to TRBJ2-7; no clear D gene. The sequencing used peripheral blood, collected on day 0 of AZD1222 vaccination. The DNA of the CDR3 is TGTGCCAGCAGTCAGCAACCCTACCCCTACGAGCAGTACTTC. Protein sequence: CASSQQPYPYEQYF.